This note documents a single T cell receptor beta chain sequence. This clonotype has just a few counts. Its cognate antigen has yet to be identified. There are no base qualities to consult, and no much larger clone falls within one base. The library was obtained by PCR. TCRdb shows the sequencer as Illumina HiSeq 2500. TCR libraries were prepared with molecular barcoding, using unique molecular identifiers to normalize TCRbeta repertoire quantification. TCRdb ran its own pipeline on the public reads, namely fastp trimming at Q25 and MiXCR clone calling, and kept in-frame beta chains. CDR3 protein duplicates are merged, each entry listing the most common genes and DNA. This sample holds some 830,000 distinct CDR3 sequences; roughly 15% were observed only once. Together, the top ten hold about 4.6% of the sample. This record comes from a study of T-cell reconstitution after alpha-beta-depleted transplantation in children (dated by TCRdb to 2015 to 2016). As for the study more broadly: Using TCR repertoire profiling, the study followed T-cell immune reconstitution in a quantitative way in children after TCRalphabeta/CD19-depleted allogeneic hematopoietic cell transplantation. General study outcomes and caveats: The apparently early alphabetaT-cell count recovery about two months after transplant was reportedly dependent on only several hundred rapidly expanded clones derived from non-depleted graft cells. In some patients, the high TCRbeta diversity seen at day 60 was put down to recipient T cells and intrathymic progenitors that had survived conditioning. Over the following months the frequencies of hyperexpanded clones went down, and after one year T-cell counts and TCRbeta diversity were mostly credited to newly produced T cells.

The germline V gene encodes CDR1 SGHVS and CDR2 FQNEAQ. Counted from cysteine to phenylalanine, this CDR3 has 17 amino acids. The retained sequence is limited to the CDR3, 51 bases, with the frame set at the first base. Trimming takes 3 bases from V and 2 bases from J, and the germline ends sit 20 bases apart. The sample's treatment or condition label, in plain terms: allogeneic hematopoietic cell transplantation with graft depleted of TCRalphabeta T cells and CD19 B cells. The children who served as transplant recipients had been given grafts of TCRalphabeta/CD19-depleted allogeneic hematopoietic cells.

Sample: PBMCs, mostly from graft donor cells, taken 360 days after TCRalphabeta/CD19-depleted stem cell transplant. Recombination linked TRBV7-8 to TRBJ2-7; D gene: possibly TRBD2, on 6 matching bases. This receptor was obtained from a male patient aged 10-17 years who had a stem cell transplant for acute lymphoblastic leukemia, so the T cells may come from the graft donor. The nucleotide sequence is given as TGTGCCAGCAGCTTTCCCCCGTCCAGCGGGCCGCCCTACGAGCAGTACTTC. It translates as CASSFPPSSGPPYEQYF.